Listed below are T cell receptor beta chains from one sample, sequenced in a study of blood T cell repertoires in COVID-19. This table comes from immunoSEQ multiplex PCR, and its TCRdb copy is limited to in-frame clones, with some not included. Among some 90,000 clones listed, 65% to 90% were seen once. The sample taken for sequencing was peripheral blood. These TCRs come from an elderly woman with acute or convalescent COVID-19. CDR3s leave out the opening cysteine and the closing phenylalanine or tryptophan. The D gene is left open where the match is weak.

V	J	D	CDR3
TRBV18	TRBJ2-4	-	ASSPQGRENIQY
TRBV28	TRBJ1-1	-	ASSLLGGNTEAF
TRBV5-1	TRBJ1-2	-	ASSLPGSRGYT
TRBV28	TRBJ2-1	-	ASSLAGYNEQF
TRBV2	TRBJ1-1	TRBD1	ASEVSLGQGMTEAF
TRBV5-1	TRBJ2-7	TRBD1	ASSWDRISYEQY
TRBV5-1	TRBJ1-4	TRBD1	ASSLARQGRATNEKLF
TRBV7-3	TRBJ2-1	TRBD2	ASSPTSGDYNEQF
TRBV6-5	TRBJ2-2	-	ASSTQGGAGELF
TRBV3-1/TRBV3-2	TRBJ1-2	TRBD1	ASSRRGRDYGYT
TRBV7-2	TRBJ1-5	TRBD1	ASSPAGQKYQPQH
TRBV28	TRBJ2-7	-	ASSFVRGGSTRQY
TRBV2	TRBJ1-1	-	AGRGYTEAF
TRBV7-9	TRBJ1-3	-	ASSLATGSGNTIY
TRBV28	TRBJ1-1	-	ASSSWSPGDTEAF
TRBV20-1	TRBJ2-2	TRBD2	SASGAGSGTGELF
TRBV10-3	TRBJ1-3	TRBD1	ATRQGYSGNTIY
TRBV5-6	TRBJ1-1	-	ASSLGFRGQPSTEAF